This TCR beta chain was captured in a study of glioma-infiltrating T cells. The study, taken as a whole, reports: Gliomas, especially low-grade, showed above-expected tissue-blood divergence; non-neoplastic patients showed below. Very few CDR3 sequences were shared between tissue and blood.

Trimming removed 0 bases from V and 9 bases from J, with 12 bases in between. The CDR3 length is 14 residues. Looked up from germline, CDR1 is LNHDA and CDR2 is SQIVND (reference sequence). Amplification of TCR alpha and beta CDR3 regions from RNA used iRepertoire nested multiplex PCR. Tissue mRNA or PBMC total RNA, about 90-450 ng, went into one-step reverse transcription and amplification. TCRdb reprocessed the multiplex PCR reads via MiXCR and lists one record per CDR3 protein. The repertoire has over 2,500 distinct CDR3 sequences, approximately 15% of them found once; the top ten carry around half. This clonotype was seen at least ten times. Antigen specificity is unknown.

The sequence came from a human donor with low-grade glioma or glioblastoma, undergoing nonglioma brain surgery, or in good health (not recorded which). V and J are TRBV19 and TRBJ2-1; the D gene is possibly TRBD1 (6 bases). The source material was glioma tissue, nonneoplastic brain tissue, or PBMCs (not recorded which). The DNA of the CDR3 is TGTGCCAGTAGTATAGACTACAGGGTCCGTGAGCAGTTCTTC. Amino acid sequence: CASSIDYRVREQFF.